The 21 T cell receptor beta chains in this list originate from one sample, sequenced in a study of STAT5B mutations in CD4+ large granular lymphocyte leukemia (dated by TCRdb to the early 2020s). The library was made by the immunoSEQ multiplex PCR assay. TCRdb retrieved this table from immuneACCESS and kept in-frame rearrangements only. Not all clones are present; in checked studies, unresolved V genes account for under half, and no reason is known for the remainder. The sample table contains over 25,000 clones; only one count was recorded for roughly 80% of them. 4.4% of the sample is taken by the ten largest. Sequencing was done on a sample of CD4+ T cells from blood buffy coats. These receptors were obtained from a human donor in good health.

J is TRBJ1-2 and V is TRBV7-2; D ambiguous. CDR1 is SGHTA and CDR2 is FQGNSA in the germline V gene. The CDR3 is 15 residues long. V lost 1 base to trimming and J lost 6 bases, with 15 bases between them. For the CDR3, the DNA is TGTGCCAGCAGCTTAGTTCGGGGAGGCGAGAATGGCTACACCTTC. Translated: CASSLVRGGENGYTF.

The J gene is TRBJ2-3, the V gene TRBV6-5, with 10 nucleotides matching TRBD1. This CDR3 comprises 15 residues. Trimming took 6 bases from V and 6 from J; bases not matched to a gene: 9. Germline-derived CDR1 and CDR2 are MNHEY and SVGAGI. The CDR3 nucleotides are TGTGCCAGCAGCATCCGGACAGGGGGGTCTGATACGCAGTATTTT. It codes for CASSIRTGGSDTQYF.

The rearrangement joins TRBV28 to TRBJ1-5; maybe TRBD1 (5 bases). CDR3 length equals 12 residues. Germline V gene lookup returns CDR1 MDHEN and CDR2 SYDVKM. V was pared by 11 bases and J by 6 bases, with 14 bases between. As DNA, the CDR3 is TGTGCCTCGGTCGGGGCCGCTCAGCCCCAGCATTTT. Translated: CASVGAAQPQHF.

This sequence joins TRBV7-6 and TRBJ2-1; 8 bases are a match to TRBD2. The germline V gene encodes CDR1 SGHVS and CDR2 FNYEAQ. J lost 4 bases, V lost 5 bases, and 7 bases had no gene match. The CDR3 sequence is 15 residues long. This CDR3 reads CASSSLAGVYNEQFF. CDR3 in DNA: TGTGCCAGCAGCAGTCTAGCGGGCGTTTACAATGAGCAGTTCTTC. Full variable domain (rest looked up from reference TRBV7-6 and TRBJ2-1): GAGVSQSPRYKVTKRGQDVALRCDPISGHVSLYWYRQALGQGPEFLTYFNYEAQQDKSGLPNDRFSAERPEGSISTLTIQRTEQRDSAMYRCASSSLAGVYNEQFFGPGTRLTVL.

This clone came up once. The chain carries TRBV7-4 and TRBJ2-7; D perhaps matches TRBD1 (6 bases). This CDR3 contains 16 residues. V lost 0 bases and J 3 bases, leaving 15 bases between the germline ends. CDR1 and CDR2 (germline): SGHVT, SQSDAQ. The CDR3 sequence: CASSLAYYRVYYEQYF. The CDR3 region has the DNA TGTGCCAGCAGCTTAGCTTACTACAGGGTTTACTACGAGCAGTACTTC. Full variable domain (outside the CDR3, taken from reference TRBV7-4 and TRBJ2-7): GAGVSQSPRYKVAKRGRDVALRCDSISGHVTLYWYRQTLGQGSEVLTYSQSDAQRDKSGRPSGRFSAERPERSVSTLKIQRTEQGDSAVYLCASSLAYYRVYYEQYFGPGTRLTVT.

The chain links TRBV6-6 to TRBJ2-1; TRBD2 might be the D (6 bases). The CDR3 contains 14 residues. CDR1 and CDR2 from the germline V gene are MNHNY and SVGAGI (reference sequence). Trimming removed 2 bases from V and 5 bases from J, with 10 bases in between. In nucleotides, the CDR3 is TGTGCCAGCAGTTACGGGGGGTGGAACAATGAGCAGTTCTTC. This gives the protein CASSYGGWNNEQFF.

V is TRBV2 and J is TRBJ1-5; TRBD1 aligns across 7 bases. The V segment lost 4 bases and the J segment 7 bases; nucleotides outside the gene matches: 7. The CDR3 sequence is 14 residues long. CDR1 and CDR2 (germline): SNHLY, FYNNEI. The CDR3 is CASSVEAGGQPQHF. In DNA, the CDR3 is TGTGCCAGCAGTGTTGAGGCAGGGGGACAGCCCCAGCATTTT.

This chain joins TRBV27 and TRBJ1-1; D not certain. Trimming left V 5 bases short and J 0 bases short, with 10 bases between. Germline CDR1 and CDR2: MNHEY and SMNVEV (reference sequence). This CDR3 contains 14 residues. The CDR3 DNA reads TGTGCCAGCAGTGGGTACGGGCTGAACACTGAAGCTTTCTTT. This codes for CASSGYGLNTEAFF.

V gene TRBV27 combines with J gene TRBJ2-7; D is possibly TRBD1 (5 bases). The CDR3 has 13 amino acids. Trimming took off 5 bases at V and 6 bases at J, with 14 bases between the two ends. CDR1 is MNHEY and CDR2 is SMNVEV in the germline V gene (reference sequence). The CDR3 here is CASSGQGVGEQYF. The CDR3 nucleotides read TGTGCCAGCAGTGGGCAAGGGGTCGGCGAGCAGTACTTC.

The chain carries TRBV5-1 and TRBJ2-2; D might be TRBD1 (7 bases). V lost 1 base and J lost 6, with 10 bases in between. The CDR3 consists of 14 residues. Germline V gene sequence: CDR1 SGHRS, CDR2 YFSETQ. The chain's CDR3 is CASSLQGEAGELFF. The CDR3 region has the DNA TGCGCCAGCAGCTTGCAGGGGGAGGCCGGGGAGCTGTTTTTT.

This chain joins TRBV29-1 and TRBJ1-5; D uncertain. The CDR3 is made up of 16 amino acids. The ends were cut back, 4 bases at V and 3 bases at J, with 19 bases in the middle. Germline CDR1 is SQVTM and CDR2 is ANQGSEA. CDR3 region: CSVARVATFTNQPQHF. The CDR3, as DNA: TGCAGCGTTGCAAGGGTCGCGACATTTACCAATCAGCCCCAGCATTTT.

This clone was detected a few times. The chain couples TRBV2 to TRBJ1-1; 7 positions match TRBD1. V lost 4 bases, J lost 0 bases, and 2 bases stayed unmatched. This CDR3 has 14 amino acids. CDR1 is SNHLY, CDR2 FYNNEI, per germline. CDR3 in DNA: TGTGCCAGCAGTGGACAGGGAATGAACACTGAAGCTTTCTTT. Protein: CASSGQGMNTEAFF.

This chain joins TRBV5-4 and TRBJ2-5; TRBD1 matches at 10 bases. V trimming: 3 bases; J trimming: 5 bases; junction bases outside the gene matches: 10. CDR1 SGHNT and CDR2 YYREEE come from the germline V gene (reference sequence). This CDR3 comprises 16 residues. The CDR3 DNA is TGTGCCAGCAGCTACCCCCAGGGACAGGGGAGGGAGACCCAGTACTTC. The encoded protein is CASSYPQGQGRETQYF. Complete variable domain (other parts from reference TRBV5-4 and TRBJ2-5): ETGVTQSPTHLIKTRGQQVTLRCSSQSGHNTVSWYQQALGQGPQFIFQYYREEENGRGNFPPRFSGLQFPNYSSELNVNALELDDSALYLCASSYPQGQGRETQYFGPGTRLLVL.

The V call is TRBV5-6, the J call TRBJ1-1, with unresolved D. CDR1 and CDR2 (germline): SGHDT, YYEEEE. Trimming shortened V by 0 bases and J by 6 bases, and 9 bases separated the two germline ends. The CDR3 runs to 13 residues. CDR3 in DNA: TGTGCCAGCAGCTTGGCCCCTTGGCCTGAAGCTTTCTTT. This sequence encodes CASSLAPWPEAFF. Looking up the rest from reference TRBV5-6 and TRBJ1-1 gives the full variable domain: DAGVTQSPTHLIKTRGQQVTLRCSPKSGHDTVSWYQQALGQGPQFIFQYYEEEERQRGNFPDRFSGHQFPNYSSELNVNALLLGDSALYLCASSLAPWPEAFFGQGTRLTVV.

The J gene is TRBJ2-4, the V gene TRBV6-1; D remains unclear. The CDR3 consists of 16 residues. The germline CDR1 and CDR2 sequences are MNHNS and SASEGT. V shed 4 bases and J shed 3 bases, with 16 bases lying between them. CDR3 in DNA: TGTGCCAGCAGTGTAGCCTTGCCGGTGGGCAAAAACATTCAGTACTTC. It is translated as CASSVALPVGKNIQYF.

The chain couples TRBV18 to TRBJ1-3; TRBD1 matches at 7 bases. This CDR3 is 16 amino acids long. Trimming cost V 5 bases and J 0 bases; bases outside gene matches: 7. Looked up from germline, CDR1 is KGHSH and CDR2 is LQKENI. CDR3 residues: CASSDRVEPSGNTIYF. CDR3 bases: TGTGCCAGCTCAGACAGGGTGGAACCCTCTGGAAACACCATATATTTT.

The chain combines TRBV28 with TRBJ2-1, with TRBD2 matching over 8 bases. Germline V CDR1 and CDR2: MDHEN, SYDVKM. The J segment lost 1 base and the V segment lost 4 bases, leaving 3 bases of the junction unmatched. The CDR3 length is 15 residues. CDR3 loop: CASSYSGGSYNEQFF. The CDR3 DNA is TGTGCCAGCAGTTACAGCGGGGGTTCCTACAATGAGCAGTTCTTC. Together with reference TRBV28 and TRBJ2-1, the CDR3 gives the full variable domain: DVKVTQSSRYLVKRTGEKVFLECVQDMDHENMFWYRQDPGLGLRLIYFSYDVKMKEKGDIPEGYSVSREKKERFSLILESASTNQTSMYLCASSYSGGSYNEQFFGPGTRLTVL.

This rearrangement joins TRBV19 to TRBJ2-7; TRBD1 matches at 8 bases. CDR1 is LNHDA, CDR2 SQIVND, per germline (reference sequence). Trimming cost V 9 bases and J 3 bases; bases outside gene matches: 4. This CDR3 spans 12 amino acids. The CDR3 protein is CARDRGNYEQYF. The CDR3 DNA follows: TGTGCCAGAGACAGGGGAAACTACGAGCAGTACTTC.

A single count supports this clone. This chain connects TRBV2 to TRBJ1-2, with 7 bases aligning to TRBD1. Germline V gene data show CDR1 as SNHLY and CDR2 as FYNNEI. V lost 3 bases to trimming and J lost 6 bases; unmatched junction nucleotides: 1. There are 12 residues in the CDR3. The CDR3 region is CASSDQGDGYTF. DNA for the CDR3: TGTGCCAGCAGTGACCAGGGGGATGGCTACACCTTC. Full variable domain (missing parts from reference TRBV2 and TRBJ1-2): EPEVTQTPSHQVTQMGQEVILRCVPISNHLYFYWYRQILGQKVEFLVSFYNNEISEKSEIFDDQFSVERPDGSNFTLKIRSTKLEDSAMYFCASSDQGDGYTFGSGTRLTVV.

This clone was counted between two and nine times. The CDR3 reads CASSETGDQPQHF. CDR3 in DNA: TGCGCCAGCAGTGAAACAGGCGATCAGCCCCAGCATTTT. The rearrangement uses TRBV10-1 and TRBJ1-5; TRBD1 is a possible D gene (5 bases). The CDR3 totals 13 residues. V was trimmed by 3 bases and J by 5 bases, leaving 8 bases between them. Germline CDR1 reads WNHNN; CDR2 reads SYGVQD (reference sequence).

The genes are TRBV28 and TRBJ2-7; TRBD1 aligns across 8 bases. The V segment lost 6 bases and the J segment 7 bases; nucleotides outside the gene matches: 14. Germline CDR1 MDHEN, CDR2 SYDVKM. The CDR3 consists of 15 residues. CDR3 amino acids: CASSLGAGGSREQYF. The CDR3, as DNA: TGTGCCAGCAGCCTTGGTGCAGGGGGCTCCAGGGAGCAGTACTTC. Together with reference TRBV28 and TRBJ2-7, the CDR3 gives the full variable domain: DVKVTQSSRYLVKRTGEKVFLECVQDMDHENMFWYRQDPGLGLRLIYFSYDVKMKEKGDIPEGYSVSREKKERFSLILESASTNQTSMYLCASSLGAGGSREQYFGPGTRLTVT.